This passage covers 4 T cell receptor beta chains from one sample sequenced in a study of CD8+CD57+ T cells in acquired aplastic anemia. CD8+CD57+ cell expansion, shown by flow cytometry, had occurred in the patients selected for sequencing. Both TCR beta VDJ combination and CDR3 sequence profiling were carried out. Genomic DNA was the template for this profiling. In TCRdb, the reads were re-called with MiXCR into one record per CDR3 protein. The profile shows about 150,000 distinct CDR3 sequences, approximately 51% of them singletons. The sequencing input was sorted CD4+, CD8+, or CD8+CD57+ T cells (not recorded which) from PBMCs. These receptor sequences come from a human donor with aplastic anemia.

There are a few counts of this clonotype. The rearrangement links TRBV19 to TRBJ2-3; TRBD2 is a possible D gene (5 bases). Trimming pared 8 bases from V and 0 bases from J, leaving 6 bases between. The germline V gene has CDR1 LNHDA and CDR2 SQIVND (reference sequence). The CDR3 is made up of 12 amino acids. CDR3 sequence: CASSGSTDTQYF. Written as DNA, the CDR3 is TGTGCCAGTTCGGGGAGCACAGATACGCAGTATTTT.

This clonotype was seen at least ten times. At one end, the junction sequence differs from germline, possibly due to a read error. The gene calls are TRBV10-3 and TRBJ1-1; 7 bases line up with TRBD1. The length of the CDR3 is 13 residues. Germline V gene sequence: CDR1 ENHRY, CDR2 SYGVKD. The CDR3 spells CASSDRVAGEAFF. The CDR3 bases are TGTGCCAGCAGTGACAGGGTGGCTGGAGAAGCTTTCTTT.

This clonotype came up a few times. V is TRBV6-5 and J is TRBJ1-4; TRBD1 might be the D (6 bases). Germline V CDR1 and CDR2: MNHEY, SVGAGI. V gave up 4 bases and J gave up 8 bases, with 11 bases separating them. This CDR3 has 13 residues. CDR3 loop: CASSSDRREKLFF. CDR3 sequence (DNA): TGTGCCAGCAGTTCGGACAGAAGAGAAAAACTGTTTTTT.

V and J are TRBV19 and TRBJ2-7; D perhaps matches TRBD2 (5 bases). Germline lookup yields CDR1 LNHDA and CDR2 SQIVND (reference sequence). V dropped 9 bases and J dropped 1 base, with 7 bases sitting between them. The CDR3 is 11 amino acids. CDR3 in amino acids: CASGKSYEQYF. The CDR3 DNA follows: TGTGCCAGCGGGAAATCCTACGAGCAGTACTTC.